This TCR beta chain was identified in a study of blood T cell repertoires in COVID-19. CDR1 is SNHLY, CDR2 FYNNEI, per germline. J lost 4 bases, V lost 3 bases, and 8 bases had no gene match. This CDR3 region has 17 residues. Produced via immunoSEQ multiplex PCR; TCRdb's table is partial and in-frame only. The data hold roughly 56,000 clones, with about 85% observed a single time. The receptor was derived from a human donor in a cohort sampled during active COVID-19. Sequenced sample: peripheral blood. The V call is TRBV2, the J call TRBJ2-1, with 11 nucleotides matching TRBD2. CDR3 nucleotide sequence: TGTGCCAGCAGTGACCTCCCGGGGACTAGCGGTTACAATGAGCAGTTCTTC. This gives the protein CASSDLPGTSGYNEQFF.